This TCR beta chain originates from a study of shared clonotypes between healthy human individuals. Data came from immunoSEQ multiplex PCR; TCRdb stores just in-frame clones and leaves some out. Seen here are around 700,000 clones, 60% to 80% observed once, and the top ten hold under 2%. In this sample, this clone turned up a few times. Germline values: CDR1 SGHVS, CDR2 FQNEAQ. This CDR3 has 14 amino acids. V was shortened by 5 bases and J by 0 bases, with 10 bases between the two germline ends. The sequenced material came from memory CD4+ T cells sorted from blood. Subset described: CD45RA-negative fraction. The chain links TRBV7-8 to TRBJ1-1; perhaps TRBD1 as D (5 bases). The sequence was collected from a woman aged 25 to 39 in good health. CDR3: CASSHGTVNTEAFF. The CDR3 DNA reads TGTGCCAGCAGCCACGGGACGGTGAACACTGAAGCTTTCTTT.